This is a list of T cell receptor beta chains from one sample in a study of ipilimumab plus nivolumab after autologous stem cell transplantation. Using immunoSEQ multiplex PCR, the repertoire was profiled, and TCRdb retains in-frame clones only, with some absent. The sample consists of tens of thousands of clones, 75% to 85% of them appearing once. This specimen consisted of PBMCs, obtained in a trial of ipilimumab plus nivolumab as post-transplant consolidation. These receptors all stem from a male donor with diffuse large B-cell lymphoma. Each CDR3 is given with its conserved first and last residue. A D gene is named only where the DNA matches it firmly. The size field is filled for only some rows; it gives once, few, many or a size class.

d_call clone_size j_call v_call cdr3_aa cdr3_nt
NA NA TRBJ1-2 TRBV9 CASSVRESWYGYTF TGTGCCAGCAGCGTTAGAGAGAGTTGGTATGGCTACACCTTC
NA NA TRBJ1-5 TRBV15 CATSDLLQGQPQHF TGTGCCACCAGCGACCTTCTACAGGGCCAGCCCCAGCATTTT
NA NA TRBJ2-2 TRBV11-2 CASSLDSTGELFF TGTGCCAGCAGCTTAGACAGCACCGGGGAGCTGTTTTTT
NA NA TRBJ1-1 TRBV11-1 CASSLTDSPNTEAFF TGTGCCAGCAGCTTAACGGACAGCCCGAACACTGAAGCTTTCTTT
NA NA TRBJ2-2 TRBV2 CASSEAYPTNTGELFF TGTGCCAGCAGTGAAGCCTACCCTACGAACACCGGGGAGCTGTTTTTT
NA NA TRBJ1-2 TRBV5-1 CASSLGESDGYTF TGCGCCAGCAGCTTGGGGGAGTCTGATGGCTACACCTTC
NA NA TRBJ2-3 TRBV2 CASGVGLSSADTQYF TGTGCCAGCGGCGTGGGTCTGAGCAGCGCAGATACGCAGTATTTT
NA NA TRBJ1-5 TRBV7-8 CASSLGRQGNQPQHF TGTGCCAGCAGCTTGGGAAGGCAGGGCAATCAGCCCCAGCATTTT
TRBD2 once TRBJ2-2 TRBV11-2 CASSSGTSWNTGELFF TGTGCCAGCAGCTCTGGGACTAGCTGGAACACCGGGGAGCTGTTTTTT
TRBD1 NA TRBJ1-1 TRBV7-9 CASSSTGGVGNTEAFF TGTGCCAGCAGCTCAACAGGGGGCGTCGGGAACACTGAAGCTTTCTTT
NA NA TRBJ1-1 TRBV6-5 CASKRQQNTEAFF TGTGCCAGCAAGAGGCAACAGAACACTGAAGCTTTCTTT
NA NA TRBJ2-3 TRBV7-7 CASSLNWQSTDTQYF TGTGCTAGCAGCTTAAATTGGCAGAGCACAGATACGCAGTATTTT
TRBD1 NA TRBJ2-7 TRBV18 CASSPGQDGEQYF TGTGCCAGCTCACCCGGACAGGACGGGGAGCAGTACTTC
TRBD1 NA TRBJ2-1 TRBV6-1 CASIPGQKRNEQFF TGTGCCAGCATACCGGGACAGAAGCGCAATGAGCAGTTCTTC
TRBD2 NA TRBJ2-1 TRBV18 CASSPGRGGQGEQFF TGTGCCAGCTCACCAGGGCGGGGGGGCCAAGGAGAGCAGTTCTTC
NA NA TRBJ2-3 TRBV6-6 CASSYGQDTQYF TGTGCCAGCAGTTATGGCCAAGATACGCAGTATTTT
NA NA TRBJ2-3 TRBV5-6 CASSLGSETYTDTQYF TGTGCCAGCAGCTTGGGTTCGGAGACCTACACAGATACGCAGTATTTT
NA NA TRBJ1-1 TRBV6-5 CASSKRQANTEAFF TGTGCCAGCAGCAAGAGACAGGCGAACACTGAAGCTTTCTTT
NA few TRBJ2-1 TRBV29-1 CSVEDSRGFSYNEQFF TGCAGCGTTGAAGATAGTAGGGGTTTCTCCTACAATGAGCAGTTCTTC
TRBD1 once TRBJ1-2 TRBV15 CATSRGGTGSYLDYGYTF TGTGCCACCAGCAGGGGCGGGACAGGGTCTTATCTGGACTATGGCTACACCTTC
NA NA TRBJ1-5 TRBV5-1 CASSEQGLNQPQHF TGCGCCAGCAGCGAGCAGGGACTCAATCAGCCCCAGCATTTT
NA NA TRBJ2-5 TRBV4-1 CASSQDGMAQETQYF TGCGCCAGCAGCCAAGATGGGATGGCGCAAGAGACCCAGTACTTC
NA NA TRBJ2-7 TRBV7-2 CASSLRPSEASYEQYF TGTGCCAGCAGCTTGCGACCCTCGGAGGCCTCCTACGAGCAGTACTTC
NA NA TRBJ1-5 TRBV7-8 CASSPLTGNSNQPQHF TGTGCCAGCAGCCCCTTGACAGGAAATAGCAATCAGCCCCAGCATTTT
NA few TRBJ1-2 TRBV5-1 CASNKNKARTDGYTF TGCGCCAGCAACAAAAATAAGGCCAGGACGGATGGCTACACCTTC
NA NA TRBJ1-1 TRBV6-4 CASIRNGIGLGDTEAFF TGTGCCAGCATCAGAAACGGGATAGGTCTTGGGGACACTGAAGCTTTCTTT
NA NA TRBJ2-2 TRBV28 CASGTYDTGELFF TGTGCCAGCGGGACTTATGACACCGGGGAGCTGTTTTTT
NA few TRBJ1-2 TRBV11-2 CASSRGAESYGYTF TGTGCCAGCAGCCGTGGGGCGGAATCATATGGCTACACCTTC
NA NA TRBJ1-3 TRBV5-1 CASSLEGPGNTIYF TGCGCCAGCAGCTTGGAAGGGCCTGGAAACACCATATATTTT
TRBD1 once TRBJ2-5 TRBV6-5 CASSLGTGGRETQYF TGTGCCAGCAGCTTAGGGACAGGGGGCCGGGAGACCCAGTACTTC
NA few TRBJ1-4 TRBV28 CASRGVTNEKLFF TGTGCCAGCAGAGGGGTAACTAATGAAAAACTGTTTTTT
NA NA TRBJ2-2 TRBV11-3 CASSLDVGELFF TGTGCCAGCAGCTTAGACGTCGGGGAGCTGTTTTTT
NA NA TRBJ2-3 TRBV4-1 CASSQLQGSTDTQYF TGCGCCAGCAGCCAATTACAGGGAAGTACAGATACGCAGTATTTT
TRBD1 NA TRBJ2-3 TRBV7-2 CASSSTGGGTDTQYF TGTGCCAGCAGCTCGACAGGGGGCGGCACAGATACGCAGTATTTT
NA few TRBJ1-2 TRBV6-5 CASSSHRGYTF TGTGCCAGCAGTTCTCACAGGGGCTACACCTTC
TRBD1 NA TRBJ2-7 TRBV7-6 CASGGGGQGYEQYF TGTGCCAGCGGAGGTGGGGGACAGGGCTACGAGCAGTACTTC
TRBD1 NA TRBJ2-5 TRBV13 CASSLPDRGGQETQYF TGTGCCAGCAGTTTACCGGACAGGGGAGGCCAAGAGACCCAGTACTTC
NA once TRBJ2-1 TRBV7-8 CASSLMGAQFF TGTGCCAGCAGCTTAATGGGGGCGCAGTTCTTC
TRBD1 once TRBJ2-7 TRBV5-1 CASSSGQAVYEQYF TGCGCCAGCAGCTCGGGACAGGCGGTCTACGAGCAGTACTTC
TRBD1 once TRBJ1-6 TRBV18 CASSLHRGGGNSPLHF TGTGCCAGCTCACTCCACAGGGGAGGGGGTAATTCACCCCTCCACTTT
NA NA TRBJ1-1 TRBV6-1 CASGTVRETEAFF TGTGCCAGCGGGACGGTCCGGGAGACTGAAGCTTTCTTT
TRBD1 NA TRBJ2-3 TRBV6-5 CASSPGTGSDTQYF TGTGCCAGCAGCCCCGGGACAGGGTCAGATACGCAGTATTTT